Below are 23 T cell receptor beta chains sequenced from a single sample in a study of shared clonotypes between healthy human individuals. Sequencing was performed with immunoSEQ multiplex PCR; in TCRdb, only in-frame clones are kept and a portion is missing. The repertoire holds fewer than 130,000 clones, with about 72% as singletons. The sample comprised memory CD8+ T cells sorted from blood. The subset: CD45RO+ cells pooled with CCR7-negative TemRA cells. The receptors derive from a woman aged 25 to 39 in good health.

This chain links TRBV5-1 with TRBJ2-3; 9 bases agree with TRBD1. V trimming: 4 bases; J trimming: 1 base; junction bases outside the gene matches: 4. Germline V gene sequence: CDR1 SGHRS, CDR2 YFSETQ. This CDR3 has 15 amino acids. The CDR3 loop is CASSRDRGGTDTQYF. CDR3 nucleotides: TGCGCCAGCAGCCGTGACAGGGGGGGCACAGATACGCAGTATTTT.

V and J are TRBV15 and TRBJ2-5, with a weak D call TRBD2 (6 bases). Looked up from germline, CDR1 is LNHNV and CDR2 is YYDKDF (reference sequence). The CDR3 covers 13 residues. V lost 3 bases to trimming and J lost 5 bases, with 10 bases between them. CDR3 residues: CATSSRAGETQYF. In nucleotides, the CDR3 is TGTGCCACCAGCAGCCGGGCGGGGGAGACCCAGTACTTC. The full variable domain, rest sourced from reference TRBV15 and TRBJ2-5, is DAMVIQNPRYQVTQFGKPVTLSCSQTLNHNVMYWYQQKSSQAPKLLFHYYDKDFNNEADTPDNFQSRRPNTSFCFLDIRSPGLGDTAMYLCATSSRAGETQYFGPGTRLLVL.

The rearrangement uses TRBV7-9 and TRBJ1-2; D possibly corresponds to TRBD1 (5 bases). The CDR3 sequence is 14 residues long. Trimming removed 1 base from V and 3 bases from J, with 9 bases in between. Germline CDR1 SEHNR, CDR2 FQNEAQ (reference sequence). CDR3 nucleotide sequence: TGTGCCAGCAGCTTAGGAGGGGCCCACTATGGCTACACCTTC. Protein: CASSLGGAHYGYTF.

The gene calls are TRBV6-6 and TRBJ2-2; D gene ambiguous. The V end lost 6 bases, the J end lost 5 bases, and 10 bases lay between the germline ends. CDR1 and CDR2 (germline): MNHNY, SVGAGI (reference sequence). This CDR3 has 13 residues. Here the CDR3 reads CASSSVMTGELFF. The CDR3 coding sequence is TGTGCCAGCAGCTCCGTGATGACCGGGGAGCTGTTTTTT.

This rearrangement joins TRBV28 to TRBJ1-1; 7 bases match TRBD1. The ends lost 3 bases at V and 3 bases at J; junction bases unmatched: 4. Per the germline V gene, CDR1 is MDHEN and CDR2 is SYDVKM. The CDR3 contains 14 residues. Here the CDR3 reads CASSFPGTDTEAFF. CDR3 bases: TGTGCCAGCAGTTTCCCCGGGACAGACACTGAAGCTTTCTTT.

The V call is TRBV9, the J call TRBJ1-2, with 7 bases fitting TRBD1. In germline, CDR1 is SGDLS, CDR2 YYNGEE. The CDR3 sequence is 15 residues long. V shed 3 bases, J shed 8 bases, and the junction held 13 bases outside the gene matches. As DNA, the CDR3 is TGTGCCAGCAGCGCAGGGGGGGACAGACTAAGAGGCTACACCTTC. Residues: CASSAGGDRLRGYTF. Drawing the rest from reference TRBV9 and TRBJ1-2, the complete variable domain is DSGVTQTPKHLITATGQRVTLRCSPRSGDLSVYWYQQSLDQGLQFLIQYYNGEERAKGNILERFSAQQFPDLHSELNLSSLELGDSALYFCASSAGGDRLRGYTFGSGTRLTVV.

The V call is TRBV6-6, the J call TRBJ1-5; D uncertain. The CDR3 sequence is 14 residues long. CDR1 MNHNY and CDR2 SVGAGI come from the germline V gene (reference sequence). V dropped 4 bases and J dropped 5 bases, with 12 bases sitting between them. CDR3 bases: TGTGCCAGCAGTTCATTATTTGGGGATCAGCCCCAGCATTTT. Its translation: CASSSLFGDQPQHF.

J is TRBJ2-3 and V is TRBV19, with TRBD2 as a possible D gene (6 bases). Germline V CDR1 and CDR2: LNHDA, SQIVND (reference sequence). The ends were cut back, 6 bases at V and 1 base at J, with 17 bases in the middle. The CDR3 runs 16 residues. DNA of the CDR3: TGTGCCAGTAGCGACCCCGGGGGACGGCGCACAGATACGCAGTATTTT. Protein: CASSDPGGRRTDTQYF.

CDR3 bases: TGTGCCAGCAGTTTCCGGGGACAGGGCTACGAGCAGTACTTC. It yields the protein CASSFRGQGYEQYF. V usage is TRBV27 and J usage is TRBJ2-7, with 9 positions matching TRBD1. This CDR3 contains 14 residues. The V and J ends lost 3 bases and 3 bases, in that order; junction bases with no gene match: 3. CDR1 is MNHEY and CDR2 is SMNVEV in the germline V gene (reference sequence).

The chain has TRBV7-8 and TRBJ2-7; 12 bases fit TRBD1. This CDR3 contains 16 residues. Germline V gene data show CDR1 as SGHVS and CDR2 as FQNEAQ. Trimming took 5 bases from V and 5 from J; bases not matched to a gene: 10. The CDR3 nucleotides are TGTGCCAGCAGCCCGACCGCCGGGACAGGGGGCCACGAGCAGTACTTC. Protein sequence: CASSPTAGTGGHEQYF.

To note about this clone: A clone one base away is much larger, so this may be a read error. Distinct nucleotide sequences in the sample also encode this CDR3. J is TRBJ2-2 and V is TRBV15, with 10 nucleotides matching TRBD1. Germline V gives CDR1 LNHNV, CDR2 YYDKDF (reference sequence). CDR3 length: 17 residues. This chain's CDR3 is CATSRDAGTGDSGELFF. CDR3 bases: TGCGCCACCAGCAGAGACGCCGGGACAGGGGACTCCGGGGAGCTGTTTTTT.

The chain has TRBV4-2 and TRBJ2-1; the match to TRBD1 covers 9 bases. Germline CDR1 and CDR2: LGHNA and YNFKEQ. Trimming removed 4 bases from V and 6 bases from J; junction bases left unmatched: 13. The CDR3 spans 17 residues. This chain's CDR3 is CASSPTRTGERGNEQFF. The CDR3, as DNA: TGTGCCAGCAGCCCTACCAGGACAGGGGAGCGTGGCAATGAGCAGTTCTTC.

The V gene is TRBV7-9, the J gene TRBJ2-7; 10 positions agree with TRBD2. J gave up 5 bases and V 7 bases, and 14 bases lay outside the gene matches. Germline V gives CDR1 SEHNR, CDR2 FQNEAQ (reference sequence). This CDR3 comprises 16 residues. The CDR3 nucleotides are TGTGCCAGCACCCAATATCTAGCGGGAGCCCTGGACGAGCAGTACTTC. It translates to CASTQYLAGALDEQYF.

This rearrangement joins TRBV18 to TRBJ2-3, with 7 bases identical to TRBD2. The V and J ends lost 6 bases and 0 bases, in that order; junction bases with no gene match: 6. Germline V gene data show CDR1 as KGHSH and CDR2 as LQKENI. CDR3 length: 15 amino acids. The CDR3 DNA reads as TGTGCCAGCTCCCGGGACTACCTTAGCACAGATACGCAGTATTTT. Translating it yields CASSRDYLSTDTQYF.

This clone came up many times. The chain recombines TRBV15 with TRBJ2-3; TRBD2 agrees at 7 bases. After removal of 8 bases from V and 0 bases from J, the junction contained 8 bases not matched to a gene. Germline V gene lookup returns CDR1 LNHNV and CDR2 YYDKDF (reference sequence). CDR3 size: 15 residues. The CDR3 nucleotides are TGTGCCACCGCCTTTGGAGCGGGGAGCACAGATACGCAGTATTTT. Its protein is CATAFGAGSTDTQYF.

The chain uses TRBV27 and TRBJ2-1; 8 bases fit TRBD1. V trimming: 6 bases; J trimming: 7 bases; junction bases outside the gene matches: 8. Germline values: CDR1 MNHEY, CDR2 SMNVEV (reference sequence). CDR3 length: 14 amino acids. The CDR3 loop reads CASRAGTGVNEQFF. CDR3 bases: TGTGCCAGCAGGGCAGGGACAGGAGTAAATGAGCAGTTCTTC.

The gene calls are TRBV2 and TRBJ2-3, with D possibly being TRBD1 or TRBD2 (5 bases each). Germline V gives CDR1 SNHLY, CDR2 FYNNEI. V dropped 6 bases and J dropped 4 bases, with 14 bases sitting between them. The CDR3 runs to 14 residues. The CDR3 DNA is TGTGCCAGCAGCTGGACCCGAGGGGCAGATACGCAGTATTTT. This sequence encodes CASSWTRGADTQYF.

The CDR3 bases are TGCGCCAGCAGCTTTGACAGGGTTAAACACTACGAGCAGTACTTC. Amino acid sequence: CASSFDRVKHYEQYF. This chain uses TRBV5-1 with TRBJ2-7; TRBD1 matches 7 bases. Germline assignment: CDR1 SGHRS and CDR2 YFSETQ. The CDR3 is 15 amino acids. V shed 2 bases, J shed 3 bases, and the junction held 8 bases outside the gene matches.

The sample holds a few counts of this clone. The chain combines TRBV10-3 with TRBJ2-7; 12 bases are a match to TRBD2. Germline loops: CDR1 ENHRY, CDR2 SYGVKD. The CDR3 has 19 residues. V lost 6 bases to trimming and J lost 2 bases; unmatched junction nucleotides: 17. CDR3 residues: CAISAPPTSGSKTTYEQYF. CDR3 DNA: TGTGCCATCAGCGCTCCCCCGACTAGCGGGAGCAAAACTACCTACGAGCAGTACTTC.

The chain employs TRBV19 and TRBJ2-7; D tentatively fits TRBD1 or TRBD2 (5 bases each). The CDR3 contains 14 residues. V lost 8 bases, J lost 1 base, and 15 bases lay in between. The germline CDR1 and CDR2 sequences are LNHDA and SQIVND (reference sequence). The CDR3 protein is CASGRDGVSYEQYF. CDR3 nucleotide sequence: TGTGCCAGTGGTCGGGACGGAGTATCCTACGAGCAGTACTTC. Filled out from reference TRBV19 and TRBJ2-7, the complete variable domain reads DGGITQSPKYLFRKEGQNVTLSCEQNLNHDAMYWYRQDPGQGLRLIYYSQIVNDFQKGDIAEGYSVSREKKESFPLTVTSAQKNPTAFYLCASGRDGVSYEQYFGPGTRLTVT.

CDR3 amino acids: CASSLIPSSSSYNEQFF. CDR3 bases: TGTGCCAGCAGCTTAATCCCTAGCTCGAGCTCCTACAATGAGCAGTTCTTC. This chain uses TRBV7-8 with TRBJ2-1; tentatively, D is TRBD2 (5 bases). Per the germline V gene, CDR1 is SGHVS and CDR2 is FQNEAQ. The CDR3 contains 17 residues. V lost 2 bases, J lost 0 bases, and 14 bases lay in between.

This chain links TRBV11-2 with TRBJ2-5; 14 nucleotides align to TRBD2. Germline lookup yields CDR1 SGHAT and CDR2 FQNNGV. This CDR3 is built from 17 residues. With V trimmed by 3 bases and J by 4 bases, 7 bases remained unmatched. The CDR3 here is CASSLGTSGRGGETQYF. The CDR3 nucleotides are TGTGCCAGCAGCTTGGGGACTAGCGGGAGAGGGGGAGAGACCCAGTACTTC. Full variable domain (outside the CDR3, taken from reference TRBV11-2 and TRBJ2-5): EAGVAQSPRYKIIEKRQSVAFWCNPISGHATLYWYQQILGQGPKLLIQFQNNGVVDDSQLPKDRFSAERLKGVDSTLKIQPAKLEDSAVYLCASSLGTSGRGGETQYFGPGTRLLVL.

The J gene is TRBJ1-1, the V gene TRBV28; no definite D call. Germline V gene data show CDR1 as MDHEN and CDR2 as SYDVKM. Trimming removed 4 bases from V and 7 bases from J, with 10 bases in between. This CDR3 comprises 12 residues. CDR3 in amino acids: CASSYWADEAFF. For the CDR3, the DNA is TGTGCCAGCAGTTACTGGGCGGATGAAGCTTTCTTT.